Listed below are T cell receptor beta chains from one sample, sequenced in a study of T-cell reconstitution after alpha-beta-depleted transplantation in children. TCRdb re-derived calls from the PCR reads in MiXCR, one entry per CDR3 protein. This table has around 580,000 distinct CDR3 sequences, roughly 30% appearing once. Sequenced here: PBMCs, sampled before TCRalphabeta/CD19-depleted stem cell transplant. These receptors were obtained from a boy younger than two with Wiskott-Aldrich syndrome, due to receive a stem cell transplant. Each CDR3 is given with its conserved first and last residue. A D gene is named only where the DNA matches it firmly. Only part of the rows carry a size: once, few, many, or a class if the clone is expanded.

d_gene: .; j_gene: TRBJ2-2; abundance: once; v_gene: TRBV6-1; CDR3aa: CACSTTYTGELFF; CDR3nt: TGTGCCTGCAGTACGACCTACACCGGGGAGCTGTTTTTT
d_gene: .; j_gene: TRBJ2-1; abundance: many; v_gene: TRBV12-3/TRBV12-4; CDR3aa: CASSLLASHEQFF; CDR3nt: TGTGCCAGCAGTTTACTAGCGAGCCATGAGCAGTTCTTC
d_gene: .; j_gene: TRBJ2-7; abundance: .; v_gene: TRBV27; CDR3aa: CASSLMRTSGLSYEQYF; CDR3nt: TGTGCCAGCAGTTTAATGAGGACTTCGGGCCTCTCCTACGAGCAGTACTTC
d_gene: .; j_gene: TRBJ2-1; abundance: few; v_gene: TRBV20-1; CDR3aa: CSADHNEQFF; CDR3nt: TGCAGTGCCGATCACAATGAGCAGTTCTTC
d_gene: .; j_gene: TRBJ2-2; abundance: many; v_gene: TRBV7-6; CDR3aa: CASSLAGELFF; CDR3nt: TGTGCCAGCAGCTTAGCCGGGGAGCTGTTTTTT
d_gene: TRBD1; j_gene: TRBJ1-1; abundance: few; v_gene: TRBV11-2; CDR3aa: CASSFDRGTNTEAFF; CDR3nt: TGTGCCAGCAGCTTCGACAGGGGCACGAACACTGAAGCTTTCTTT
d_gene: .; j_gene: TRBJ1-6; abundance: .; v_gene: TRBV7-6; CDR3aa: CASSSNARMWGAHNSPLHF; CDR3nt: TGTGCCAGCAGCTCGAATGCCCGTATGTGGGGGGCCCATAATTCACCCCTCCACTTT
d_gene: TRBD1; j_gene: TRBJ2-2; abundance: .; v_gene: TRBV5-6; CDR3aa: CASSLQGLVTGELFF; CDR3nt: TGTGCCAGCAGTTTACAGGGGCTGGTCACCGGGGAGCTGTTTTTT
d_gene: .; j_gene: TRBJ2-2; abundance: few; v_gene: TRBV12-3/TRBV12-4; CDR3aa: CASCLGTGELFF; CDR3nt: TGTGCCAGTTGTCTAGGTACCGGGGAGCTGTTTTTT
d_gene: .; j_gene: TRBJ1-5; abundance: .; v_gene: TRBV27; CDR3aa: CASSFRDTQPQHF; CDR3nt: TGTGCCAGCAGTTTCCGGGACACTCAGCCCCAGCATTTT
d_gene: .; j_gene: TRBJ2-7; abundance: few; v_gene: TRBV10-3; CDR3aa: CAISDVDSAYEQYF; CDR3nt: TGTGCCATCAGTGATGTGGACAGTGCCTACGAGCAGTACTTC
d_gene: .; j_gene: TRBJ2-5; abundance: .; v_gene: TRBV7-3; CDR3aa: CASSSKGGRSQETQYF; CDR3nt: TGTGCCAGCAGCTCAAAGGGGGGTCGGAGCCAAGAGACCCAGTACTTC
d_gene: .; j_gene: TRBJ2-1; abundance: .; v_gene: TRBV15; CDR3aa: CATSRDLNEQFF; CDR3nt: TGTGCCACCAGCAGAGATTTGAATGAGCAGTTCTTC
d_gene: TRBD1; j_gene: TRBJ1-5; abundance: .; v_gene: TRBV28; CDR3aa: CASSSPYRGRLGNQPQHF; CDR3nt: TGTGCCAGCAGTTCGCCATACAGGGGGCGCTTGGGAAATCAGCCCCAGCATTTT
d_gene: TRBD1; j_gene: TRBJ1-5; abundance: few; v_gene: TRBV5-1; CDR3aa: CASSGEGQGNQPQHF; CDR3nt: TGCGCCAGCAGCGGCGAGGGACAGGGCAATCAGCCCCAGCATTTT
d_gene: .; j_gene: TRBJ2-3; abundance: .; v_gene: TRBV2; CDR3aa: CASSALARTDTQYF; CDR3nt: TGTGCCAGCAGTGCCCTAGCACGGACAGATACGCAGTATTTT
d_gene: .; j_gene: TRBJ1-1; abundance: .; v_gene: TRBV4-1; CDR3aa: CASSQGFGARGNTEAFF; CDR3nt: TGCGCCAGCAGCCAAGGTTTCGGGGCAAGGGGAAACACTGAAGCTTTCTTT
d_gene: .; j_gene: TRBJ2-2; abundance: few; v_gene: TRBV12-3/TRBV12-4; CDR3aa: CASSLADLNTGELFF; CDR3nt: TGTGCCAGCAGTTTAGCGGACCTGAACACCGGGGAGCTGTTTTTT
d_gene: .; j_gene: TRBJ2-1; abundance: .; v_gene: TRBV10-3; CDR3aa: CAISEDGYNEQFF; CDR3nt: TGTGCCATCAGTGAGGACGGTTACAATGAGCAGTTCTTC
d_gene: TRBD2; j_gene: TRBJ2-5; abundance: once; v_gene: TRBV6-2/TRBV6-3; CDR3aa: CASSWTRSGGIQETQYF; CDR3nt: TGTGCCAGCAGTTGGACAAGATCGGGGGGAATCCAAGAGACCCAGTACTTC
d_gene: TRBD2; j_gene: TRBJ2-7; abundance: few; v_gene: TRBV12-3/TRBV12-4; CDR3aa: CASSSSGYEQYF; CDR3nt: TGTGCCAGCAGTTCTAGCGGCTACGAGCAGTACTTC
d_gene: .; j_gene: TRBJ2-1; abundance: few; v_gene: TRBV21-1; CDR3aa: CASIYGLAGVYNEQFF; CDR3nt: TGTGCCAGCATATATGGACTAGCGGGAGTCTACAATGAGCAGTTCTTC
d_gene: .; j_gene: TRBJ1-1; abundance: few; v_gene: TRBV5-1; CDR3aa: CASSLDLGREAFF; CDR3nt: TGCGCCAGCAGCTTGGATTTGGGGCGTGAAGCTTTCTTT
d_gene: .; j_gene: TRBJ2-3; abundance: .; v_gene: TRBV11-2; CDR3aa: CASRLWGGKSTDTQYF; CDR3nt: TGTGCCAGCAGGCTCTGGGGTGGCAAAAGCACAGATACGCAGTATTTT
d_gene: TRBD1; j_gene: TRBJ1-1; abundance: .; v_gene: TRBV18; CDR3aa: CASSGTDTEAFF; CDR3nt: TGTGCCAGCTCAGGGACAGACACTGAAGCTTTCTTT
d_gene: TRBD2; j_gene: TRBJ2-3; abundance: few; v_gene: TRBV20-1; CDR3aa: CSAAGTSGRPTDTQYF; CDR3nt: TGCAGTGCTGCCGGGACTAGCGGGAGACCTACAGATACGCAGTATTTT
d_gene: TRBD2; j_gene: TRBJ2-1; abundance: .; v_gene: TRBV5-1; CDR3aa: CASYDRGTSGVIYNEQFF; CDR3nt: TGCGCCAGCTATGACAGGGGGACTAGCGGAGTCATCTACAATGAGCAGTTCTTC
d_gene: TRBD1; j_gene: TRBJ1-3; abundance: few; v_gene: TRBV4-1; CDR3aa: CASSQFTPGQGASGNTIYF; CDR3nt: TGCGCCAGCAGCCAATTTACTCCGGGACAGGGGGCCTCAGGAAACACCATATATTTT
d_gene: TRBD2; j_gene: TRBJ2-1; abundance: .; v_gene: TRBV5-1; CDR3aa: CASSLTGLAGGRNEQFF; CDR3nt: TGCGCCAGCAGCTTGACGGGACTAGCGGGAGGTAGAAATGAGCAGTTCTTC
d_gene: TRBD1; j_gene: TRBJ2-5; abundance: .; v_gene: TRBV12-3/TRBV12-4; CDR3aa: CASRRDRAKETQYF; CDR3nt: TGTGCCAGCAGACGGGACAGGGCCAAAGAGACCCAGTACTTC
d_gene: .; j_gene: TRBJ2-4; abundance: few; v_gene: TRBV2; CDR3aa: CASSEAFIRGREF; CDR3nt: TGTGCCAGCAGTGAAGCGTTTATAAGGGGACGAGAATTC
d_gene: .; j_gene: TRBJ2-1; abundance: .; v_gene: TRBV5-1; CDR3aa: CASSLAMANNEQFF; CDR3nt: TGCGCCAGCAGCTTGGCTATGGCGAACAATGAGCAGTTCTTC
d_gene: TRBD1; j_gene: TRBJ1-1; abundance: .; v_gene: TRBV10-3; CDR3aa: CAISGQGRGTEAFF; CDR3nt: TGTGCCATCAGCGGACAGGGAAGGGGCACTGAAGCTTTCTTT
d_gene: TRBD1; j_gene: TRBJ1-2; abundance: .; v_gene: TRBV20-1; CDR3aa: CSARDRGGYTF; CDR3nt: TGCAGTGCCCGCGACAGGGGTGGCTACACCTTC
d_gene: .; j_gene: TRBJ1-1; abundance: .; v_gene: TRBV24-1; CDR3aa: CATSGQANTEAFF; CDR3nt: TGTGCCACCAGTGGGCAGGCGAACACTGAAGCTTTCTTT
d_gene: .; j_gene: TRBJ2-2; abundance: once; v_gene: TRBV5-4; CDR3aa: CASSFGQMTGELFF; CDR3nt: TGTGCCAGCAGCTTTGGACAGATGACCGGGGAGCTGTTTTTT
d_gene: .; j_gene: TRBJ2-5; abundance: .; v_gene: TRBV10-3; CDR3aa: CAISLQGTGETQYF; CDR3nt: TGTGCCATCAGCTTACAGGGTACAGGGGAGACCCAGTACTTC
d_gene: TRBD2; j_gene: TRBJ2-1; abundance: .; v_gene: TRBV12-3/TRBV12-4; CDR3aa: CASSSAGEEQFF; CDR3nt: TGTGCCAGCAGTTCGGCGGGAGAGGAGCAGTTCTTC
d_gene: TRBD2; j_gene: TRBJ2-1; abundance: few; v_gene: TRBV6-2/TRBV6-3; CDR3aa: CASSYSKAGGTYNEQFF; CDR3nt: TGTGCCAGCAGTTACTCGAAAGCGGGAGGGACCTACAATGAGCAGTTCTTC
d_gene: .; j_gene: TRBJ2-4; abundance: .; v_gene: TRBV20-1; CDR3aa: CSAWYRAKNIQYF; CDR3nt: TGCAGTGCTTGGTACAGAGCCAAAAACATTCAGTACTTC
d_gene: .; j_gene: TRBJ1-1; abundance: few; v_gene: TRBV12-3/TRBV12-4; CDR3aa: CASRLKQGSTEAFF; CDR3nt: TGTGCCAGCAGGCTCAAACAGGGATCCACTGAAGCTTTCTTT
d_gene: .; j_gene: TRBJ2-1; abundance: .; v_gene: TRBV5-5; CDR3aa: CASSLGPGVDNEQFF; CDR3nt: TGTGCCAGCAGCTTGGGGCCAGGGGTAGACAATGAGCAGTTCTTC
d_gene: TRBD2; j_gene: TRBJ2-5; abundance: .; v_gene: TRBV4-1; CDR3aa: CASSQETPGGLETQYF; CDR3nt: TGCGCCAGCAGCCAAGAAACCCCGGGAGGACTAGAGACCCAGTACTTC
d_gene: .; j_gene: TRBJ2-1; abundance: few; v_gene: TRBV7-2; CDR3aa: CASSLAGGSQLQFF; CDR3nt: TGTGCCAGCAGCTTAGCGGGGGGCTCACAGCTGCAGTTCTTC
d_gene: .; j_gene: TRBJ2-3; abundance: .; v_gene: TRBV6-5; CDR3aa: CASSYSAATTDTQYF; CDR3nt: TGTGCCAGCAGTTACTCTGCGGCGACCACAGATACGCAGTATTTT
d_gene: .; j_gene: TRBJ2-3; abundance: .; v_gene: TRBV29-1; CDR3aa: CSVATGRDTQYF; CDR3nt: TGCAGCGTTGCTACAGGGAGAGATACGCAGTATTTT
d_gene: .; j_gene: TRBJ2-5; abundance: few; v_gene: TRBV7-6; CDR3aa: CASSLVGDAQYF; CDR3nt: TGTGCCAGCAGCTTAGTAGGGGACGCCCAGTACTTC
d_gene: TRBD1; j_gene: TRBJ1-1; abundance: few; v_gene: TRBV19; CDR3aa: CASKGTGLVSVTEAFF; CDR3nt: TGTGCCAGTAAAGGGACAGGGCTTGTTTCGGTCACTGAAGCTTTCTTT
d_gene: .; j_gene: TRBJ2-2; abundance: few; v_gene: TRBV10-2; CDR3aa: CASSDPSDGELFF; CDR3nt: TGCGCCAGCAGTGATCCTAGCGACGGGGAGCTGTTTTTT
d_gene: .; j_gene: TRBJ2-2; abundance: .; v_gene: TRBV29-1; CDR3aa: CSVNFRVTGELFF; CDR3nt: TGCAGCGTGAATTTCAGGGTCACCGGGGAGCTGTTTTTT
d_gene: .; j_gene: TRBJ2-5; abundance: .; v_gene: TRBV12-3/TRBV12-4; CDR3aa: CASSLYTEQETQYF; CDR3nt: TGTGCCAGCAGTCTCTATACGGAACAAGAGACCCAGTACTTC
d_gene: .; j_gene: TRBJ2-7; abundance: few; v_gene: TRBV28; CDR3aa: CASSLAVVSYEQYF; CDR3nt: TGTGCCAGCAGTTTGGCGGTGGTCTCCTACGAGCAGTACTTC
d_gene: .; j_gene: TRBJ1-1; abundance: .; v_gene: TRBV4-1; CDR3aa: CASSQLSGTGTEAFF; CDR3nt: TGCGCCAGCAGCCAGCTTTCAGGGACTGGGACTGAAGCTTTCTTT
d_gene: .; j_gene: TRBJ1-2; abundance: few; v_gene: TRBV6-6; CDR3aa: CASSYVANAGYTF; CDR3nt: TGTGCCAGCAGTTACGTGGCAAACGCTGGCTACACCTTC
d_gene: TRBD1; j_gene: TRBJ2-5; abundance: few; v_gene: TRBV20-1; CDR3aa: CSAGGQIQETQYF; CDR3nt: TGCAGTGCTGGGGGACAGATCCAAGAGACCCAGTACTTC